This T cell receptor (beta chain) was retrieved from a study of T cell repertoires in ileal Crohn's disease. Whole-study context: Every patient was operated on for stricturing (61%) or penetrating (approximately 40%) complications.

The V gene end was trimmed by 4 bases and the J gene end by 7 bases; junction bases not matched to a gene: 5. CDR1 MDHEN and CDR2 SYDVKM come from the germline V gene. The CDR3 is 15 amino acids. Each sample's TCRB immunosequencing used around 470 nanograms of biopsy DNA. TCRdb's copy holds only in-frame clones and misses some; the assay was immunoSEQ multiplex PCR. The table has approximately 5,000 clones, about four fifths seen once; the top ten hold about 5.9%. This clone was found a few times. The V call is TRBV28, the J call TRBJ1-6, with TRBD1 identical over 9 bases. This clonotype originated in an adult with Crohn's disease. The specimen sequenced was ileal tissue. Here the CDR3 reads CASSSEDRGNSPLHF. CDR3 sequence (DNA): TGTGCCAGCAGTTCCGAGGACAGGGGCAATTCACCCCTCCACTTT.